The 20 T cell receptor beta chains given below trace back to one sample, sequenced in a study of shared clonotypes between healthy human individuals. Naive CD8 cells comprised CD45RO-negative, CCR7-positively selected cells, excluding terminally differentiated effector memory CD45RA+ cells. Libraries were prepared by immunoSEQ multiplex PCR; TCRdb keeps only in-frame clonotypes and omits some of them. The sample lists around 600,000 clones; approximately 95% were seen once. Sequenced material: naive CD8+ T cells sorted from blood. Source of these receptors: a woman aged 25 to 39 in good health.

This clone was seen only once. The V and J genes are TRBV7-8 and TRBJ2-3; 8 bases are a match to TRBD2. Losses at the gene ends were 6 bases for V and 4 bases for J; bases not matched to a gene: 9. The germline V gene has CDR1 SGHVS and CDR2 FQNEAQ. This CDR3 comprises 15 residues. In DNA form, the CDR3 reads TGTGCCAGCAGTCCCAACCCAGCGGGAGCAGATACGCAGTATTTT. Its translation is CASSPNPAGADTQYF.

The V call is TRBV27, the J call TRBJ2-1, with TRBD2 matching 10 bases. This CDR3 spans 14 amino acids. The germline V gene has CDR1 MNHEY and CDR2 SMNVEV (reference sequence). The ends lost 5 bases at V and 7 bases at J; junction bases unmatched: 5. CDR3 nucleotides: TGTGCCAGCAGTGAGCGGGAGGGCTCTAATGAGCAGTTCTTC. Its protein product is CASSEREGSNEQFF.

This clone was seen once. This chain joins TRBV27 and TRBJ2-3; D remains unclear. The CDR3 length is 17 residues. Deletions cut 5 bases from V and 2 bases from J, with 20 bases between. Germline V CDR1 and CDR2: MNHEY, SMNVEV (reference sequence). In nucleotides, the CDR3 is TGTGCCAGCAGTACCGCATTTTGGGGTATGAACACAGATACGCAGTATTTT. Translation gives CASSTAFWGMNTDTQYF.

The rearrangement links TRBV7-6 to TRBJ1-3; possibly TRBD1 for D (6 bases). The CDR3 is 17 residues long. With 5 bases removed from V and 1 base from J, the gap between germline ends came to 18 bases. The germline CDR1 and CDR2 sequences are SGHVS and FNYEAQ. The DNA for the CDR3 is TGTGCCAGCAGCCCCGAATCAGGGGATTATTCTGGAAACACCATATATTTT. Protein product: CASSPESGDYSGNTIYF. The full variable domain, in which reference TRBV7-6 and TRBJ1-3 provide the parts outside the CDR3, is GAGVSQSPRYKVTKRGQDVALRCDPISGHVSLYWYRQALGQGPEFLTYFNYEAQQDKSGLPNDRFSAERPEGSISTLTIQRTEQRDSAMYRCASSPESGDYSGNTIYFGEGSWLTVV.

The V gene is TRBV29-1, the J gene TRBJ1-1, with 8 bases fitting TRBD1. Germline assignment: CDR1 SQVTM and CDR2 ANQGSEA. The CDR3 covers 15 residues. With 0 bases clipped from V and 0 bases from J, the junction kept 3 bases outside the gene matches. DNA for the CDR3: TGCAGCGTTGAAGACGGGGACAGGATGAACACTGAAGCTTTCTTT. It yields the protein CSVEDGDRMNTEAFF.

The gene calls are TRBV7-3 and TRBJ2-7, with TRBD1 matching 8 bases. CDR3 length: 15 amino acids. Germline CDR1 and CDR2: SGHTA and FQGTGA. J gave up 3 bases and V 4 bases, and 8 bases lay outside the gene matches. In DNA, the CDR3 is TGTGCCAGCAGCTATGGACAGGGCCCCATCTACGAGCAGTACTTC. This gives the protein CASSYGQGPIYEQYF.

CDR3 sequence (DNA): TGTGCCAGCAGTCGGAGCGGATCTAGCCCCAGCGGAGATACGCAGTATTTT. This codes for CASSRSGSSPSGDTQYF. The V call is TRBV27, the J call TRBJ2-3; possible D gene TRBD2, 5 bases. The CDR3 loop spans 17 amino acids. The V gene lost 5 bases and the J gene lost 5 bases, with 23 bases spanning the gap. Germline assignment: CDR1 MNHEY and CDR2 SMNVEV (reference sequence).

This chain uses TRBV2 with TRBJ2-3; TRBD2 matches 13 bases. The CDR3 covers 17 residues. Germline V CDR1 and CDR2: SNHLY, FYNNEI. J lost 3 bases, V lost 4 bases, and 7 bases had no gene match. CDR3 sequence: CASSGLTSGRITDTQYF. DNA for the CDR3: TGTGCCAGCAGTGGGCTGACTAGCGGGAGGATTACAGATACGCAGTATTTT.

The chain links TRBV5-4 to TRBJ1-5; D possibly corresponds to TRBD1 (6 bases). Trimming removed 4 bases from V and 6 bases from J, with 26 bases in between. The CDR3 loop spans 18 amino acids. CDR1 SGHNT and CDR2 YYREEE come from the germline V gene (reference sequence). The CDR3 here is CASSQKNRERLSFQPQHF. CDR3 sequence (DNA): TGTGCCAGCAGCCAGAAAAACAGGGAGAGGCTTAGTTTTCAGCCCCAGCATTTT.

The rearrangement joins TRBV5-1 to TRBJ2-3, with 10 positions matching TRBD2. The ends lost 2 bases at V and 0 bases at J; junction bases unmatched: 3. Germline V lookup: CDR1 SGHRS, CDR2 YFSETQ. The CDR3 is 16 amino acids. The CDR3 spells CASSFSLAGSTDTQYF. The CDR3 DNA sequence: TGCGCCAGCAGCTTTTCACTAGCGGGGAGCACAGATACGCAGTATTTT.

A remark on this clone: Within the sample, other DNA sequences also encode this same CDR3. This chain links TRBV27 with TRBJ2-7; 10 bases align to TRBD2. Germline CDR1 and CDR2: MNHEY and SMNVEV (reference sequence). Trimming removed 5 bases from V and 0 bases from J; junction bases left unmatched: 4. The CDR3 totals 15 residues. CDR3 in amino acids: CASSPGTSASYEQYF. In nucleotides, the CDR3 is TGTGCCAGCAGTCCTGGGACTAGCGCCTCCTACGAGCAGTACTTC.

Comment on this clone: Other DNA sequences in the same sample also yield this CDR3. The chain combines TRBV19 with TRBJ1-1; a possible D gene is TRBD1 (5 bases). V lost 3 bases, J lost 0 bases, and 8 bases lay in between. The CDR3 length is 14 residues. CDR1 and CDR2 from the germline V gene are LNHDA and SQIVND (reference sequence). CDR3 in DNA: TGTGCCAGTAGTATCGGGGGTGTGAACACTGAAGCTTTCTTT. Encoded protein: CASSIGGVNTEAFF.

The rearrangement links TRBV27 to TRBJ2-2; D remains unclear. The ends were cut back, 6 bases at V and 2 bases at J, with 7 bases in the middle. Germline V CDR1 and CDR2: MNHEY, SMNVEV (reference sequence). The CDR3 length is 13 residues. The CDR3 sequence: CASSWVNTGELFF. The DNA for the CDR3 is TGTGCCAGCAGCTGGGTCAACACCGGGGAGCTGTTTTTT.

This sequence joins TRBV6-1 and TRBJ2-7; D is uncertain. V lost 2 bases and J lost 0, with 8 bases in between. The CDR3 runs to 14 residues. The germline gives CDR1 MNHNS, CDR2 SASEGT. CDR3 protein: CASSERSYSYEQYF. The CDR3 bases are TGTGCCAGCAGTGAACGCTCATACTCCTACGAGCAGTACTTC.

V gene TRBV10-1 combines with J gene TRBJ2-5; a possible D gene is TRBD2 (6 bases). CDR1 is WNHNN and CDR2 is SYGVQD in the germline V gene (reference sequence). This CDR3 spans 13 amino acids. V gave up 2 bases and J gave up 5 bases, with 9 bases separating them. In DNA form, the CDR3 reads TGCGCCAGCAGTGAGATGGGACTTGAGACCCAGTACTTC. It specifies CASSEMGLETQYF.

This chain joins TRBV13 and TRBJ2-5, with D uncertain. The germline V gene encodes CDR1 PRHDT and CDR2 FYEKMQ (reference sequence). V dropped 3 bases and J dropped 2 bases, with 4 bases sitting between them. The CDR3 spans 12 residues. The CDR3 sequence: CASSFIQETQYF. CDR3 nucleotide sequence: TGTGCCAGCAGCTTTATACAAGAGACCCAGTACTTC.

About this clone: The same CDR3 arises from other DNA sequences in this sample as well. The chain carries TRBV28 and TRBJ2-7; D not resolved. There are 12 residues in the CDR3. V lost 3 bases, J lost 3 bases, and 6 bases lay in between. Looked up from germline, CDR1 is MDHEN and CDR2 is SYDVKM. CDR3: CASSLVGYEQYF. CDR3 in DNA: TGTGCCAGCAGTTTGGTGGGCTACGAGCAGTACTTC.

On this clone: This same CDR3 is encoded by further DNA sequences in the sample. The chain recombines TRBV6-6 with TRBJ2-7; the match to TRBD2 covers 8 bases. The V segment lost 0 bases and the J segment 1 base; nucleotides outside the gene matches: 2. Germline V gene data show CDR1 as MNHNY and CDR2 as SVGAGI (reference sequence). The CDR3 loop spans 15 amino acids. For the CDR3, the DNA is TGTGCCAGCAGTTACTCAAGCGGGAGTTCCTACGAGCAGTACTTC. Its protein is CASSYSSGSSYEQYF.

J is TRBJ2-7 and V is TRBV28; D not resolved. The CDR3 covers 14 residues. CDR1 MDHEN and CDR2 SYDVKM come from the germline V gene. Deletions cut 2 bases from V and 5 bases from J, with 13 bases between. In DNA, the CDR3 is TGTGCCAGCAGTTTAACGAGGTTGAAAGACGAGCAGTACTTC. Protein: CASSLTRLKDEQYF.

This rearrangement joins TRBV18 to TRBJ1-4, with 7 bases fitting TRBD1. CDR1 is KGHSH and CDR2 is LQKENI in the germline V gene. The CDR3 loop spans 15 amino acids. Trimming at V came to 4 bases and at J to 8 bases, leaving 10 bases not matched to a gene. The CDR3 sequence: CASSLRTGEGEKLFF. Written as DNA, the CDR3 is TGTGCCAGCTCACTGAGGACAGGCGAGGGGGAAAAACTGTTTTTT.